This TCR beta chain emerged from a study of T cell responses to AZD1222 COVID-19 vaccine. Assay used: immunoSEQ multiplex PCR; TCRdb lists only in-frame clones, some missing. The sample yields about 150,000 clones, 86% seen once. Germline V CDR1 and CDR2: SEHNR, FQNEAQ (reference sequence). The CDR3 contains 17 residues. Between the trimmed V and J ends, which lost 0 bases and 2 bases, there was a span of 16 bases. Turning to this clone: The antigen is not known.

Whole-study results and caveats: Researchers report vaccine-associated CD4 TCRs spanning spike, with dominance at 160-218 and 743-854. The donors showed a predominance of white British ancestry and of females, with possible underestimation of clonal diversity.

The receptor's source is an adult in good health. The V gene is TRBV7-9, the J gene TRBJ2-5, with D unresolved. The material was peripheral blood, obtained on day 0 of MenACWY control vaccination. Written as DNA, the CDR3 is TGTGCCAGCAGCTTAGCCACCCGTCAACTCCAACAAGAGACCCAGTACTTC. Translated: CASSLATRQLQQETQYF. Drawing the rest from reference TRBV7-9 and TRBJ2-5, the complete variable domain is DTGVSQNPRHKITKRGQNVTFRCDPISEHNRLYWYRQTLGQGPEFLTYFQNEAQLEKSRLLSDRFSAERPKGSFSTLEIQRTEQGDSAMYLCASSLATRQLQQETQYFGPGTRLLVL.